This T cell receptor beta chain emerged from a study of beta chain features in type 1 diabetes. Notes on the study in general: Patients with Type 1 diabetes showed moderately but significantly shorter TCRB CDR3s in all four CD4+ subsets.

The entirety of the isolated RNA underwent reverse transcription, so expressed TCRB transcripts were sequenced. Profiling relied on immunoSEQ multiplex PCR, and the TCRdb table lists in-frame clones only, not all of them. The data contain a few hundred thousand clones, around 24% of them singletons. Remarks on this clone: Its antigen is currently unknown.

Germline CDR1 and CDR2: SNHLY and FYNNEI. Trimming took 7 bases from V and 1 from J, leaving 20 bases between them. The CDR3 runs to 18 residues. Material: naive CD4+ T cells from blood. This sequence joins TRBV2 and TRBJ2-6; weak D call: TRBD2 (6 bases). The sequence was obtained from a woman in her thirties with type 1 diabetes. The CDR3 loop reads CASTDINLGGSGANVLTF. The CDR3 nucleotides are TGTGCCAGCACCGACATAAACCTTGGAGGGTCTGGGGCCAACGTCCTGACTTTC.